One sample yielded the 25 T cell receptor beta chains listed below, sequenced in a study of early T cells in non-severe SARS-CoV-2 infection. TCRdb itself ran the 5' RACE reads through MiXCR, one entry per CDR3 protein. This table has just under 90,000 distinct CDR3 sequences, under 15% appearing once. The sequenced sample consisted of whole blood. The receptors shown here come from an adult who was a healthcare worker with PCR-confirmed SARS-CoV-2 infection or an uninfected control (not recorded which).

The genes are TRBV18 and TRBJ1-4, with D possibly TRBD1 on 5 matching bases. The ends were cut back, 3 bases at V and 2 bases at J, with 13 bases in the middle. CDR3 size: 16 residues. The germline CDR1 and CDR2 sequences are KGHSH and LQKENI. For the CDR3, the DNA is TGTGCCAGCTCACCCTACGCTAGGGGCACTAATGAAAAACTGTTTTTT. This sequence encodes CASSPYARGTNEKLFF.

This clonotype has at least ten counts. J is TRBJ2-2 and V is TRBV18; TRBD1 matches 8 bases. The J segment lost 5 bases and the V segment lost 2 bases, leaving 7 bases of the junction unmatched. The CDR3 runs to 16 residues. CDR1 is KGHSH, CDR2 LQKENI, per germline. This CDR3 reads CASSPRQGARTGELFF. Written as DNA, the CDR3 is TGTGCCAGCTCACCAAGGCAGGGGGCGCGGACCGGGGAGCTGTTTTTT. Based on the CDR3 plus reference TRBV18 and TRBJ2-2, the full variable domain is NAGVMQNPRHLVRRRGQEARLRCSPMKGHSHVYWYRQLPEEGLKFMVYLQKENIIDESGMPKERFSAEFPKEGPSILRIQQVVRGDSAAYFCASSPRQGARTGELFFGEGSRLTVL.

This clonotype was counted between two and nine times. This CDR3 reads CASSRSEGTGELFF. CDR3 sequence (DNA): TGTGCCAGCAGCCGCTCGGAGGGCACCGGGGAGCTGTTTTTT. V usage is TRBV3-1 and J usage is TRBJ2-2, with D possibly TRBD2 on 6 matching bases. Trimming stripped 4 bases from V and 4 bases from J, with 10 bases between. Germline values: CDR1 LGHDT, CDR2 YNNKEL (reference sequence). CDR3 length equals 14 residues.

The gene calls are TRBV10-3 and TRBJ1-2, with TRBD1 as a possible D gene (6 bases). Deletions cut 8 bases from V and 2 bases from J, with 15 bases between. Germline assignment: CDR1 ENHRY and CDR2 SYGVKD. The CDR3 is made up of 14 amino acids. The CDR3 DNA reads TGTGCCATCGGGGAGCGGACAGCGAACTATGGCTACACCTTC. Its translation: CAIGERTANYGYTF.

This clonotype was counted at least ten times. The rearrangement joins TRBV18 to TRBJ2-7; D ambiguous. The CDR3 covers 15 residues. In germline, CDR1 is KGHSH, CDR2 LQKENI. Between the trimmed V and J ends, which lost 2 bases and 2 bases, there was a span of 13 bases. CDR3 bases: TGTGCCAGCTCACCAGGCCTCACGACGACCTACGAGCAGTACTTC. Translating it yields CASSPGLTTTYEQYF.

This clonotype was observed a handful of times. The V call is TRBV28, the J call TRBJ2-1; 7 positions match TRBD2. The CDR3 sequence is 15 residues long. With V trimmed by 7 bases and J by 0 bases, 6 bases remained unmatched. Germline CDR1 reads MDHEN; CDR2 reads SYDVKM. CDR3 region: CASIGGRASYNEQFF. The CDR3 nucleotides read TGTGCCAGCATCGGGGGGAGGGCCTCCTACAATGAGCAGTTCTTC. The full variable domain, rest sourced from reference TRBV28 and TRBJ2-1, is DVKVTQSSRYLVKRTGEKVFLECVQDMDHENMFWYRQDPGLGLRLIYFSYDVKMKEKGDIPEGYSVSREKKERFSLILESASTNQTSMYLCASIGGRASYNEQFFGPGTRLTVL.

This clonotype has more than one count but fewer than ten. This chain connects TRBV29-1 to TRBJ1-1; the match to TRBD1 covers 8 bases. With 7 bases clipped from V and 5 bases from J, the junction kept 3 bases outside the gene matches. Germline V lookup: CDR1 SQVTM, CDR2 ANQGSEA. CDR3 length: 11 amino acids. CDR3 in DNA: TGCAGCGGAAGACAGGGGACTGAAGCTTTCTTT. Its translation: CSGRQGTEAFF.

This clonotype was seen many times. The chain is built from TRBV3-2 and TRBJ2-1; the DNA was not compared with TRBD2, the D call given in the table. TRBV3-2 is recorded as a pseudogene. CDR3 size: 15 residues. DNA for the CDR3: TGTGCCAGCAGCCGCAGACTAGCGGGGCCCAATGAGCAGTTCTTC. Translating it yields CASSRRLAGPNEQFF.

The table lists this clonotype with many counts. This chain connects TRBV5-1 to TRBJ2-7; D not certain. The CDR3 sequence is 11 residues long. Germline loops: CDR1 SGHRS, CDR2 YFSETQ. V was cut by 0 bases and J by 5 bases, with 3 bases left in between. CDR3 bases: TGCGCCAGCAGCTTGGAGCACGAGCAGTACTTC. Amino acids: CASSLEHEQYF.

This clonotype has just a few counts. The V gene is TRBV12-5, the J gene TRBJ2-3, with D unresolved. With 4 bases removed from V and 4 bases from J, the gap between germline ends came to 9 bases. CDR1 and CDR2 from the germline V gene are LGHNT and FRNRAP. This CDR3 region has 13 residues. CDR3 sequence: CASGSLGADTQYF. For the CDR3, the DNA is TGTGCTAGTGGTTCCCTGGGCGCAGATACGCAGTATTTT.

V is TRBV6-1 and J is TRBJ2-7, with D tentatively TRBD2 (6 bases). This CDR3 is built from 16 residues. V lost 1 base and J 0 bases, leaving 13 bases between the germline ends. The germline V gene has CDR1 MNHNS and CDR2 SASEGT. CDR3 coding DNA: TGTGCCAGCAGTGAAGAGGCGGGGTACAGCTCCTACGAGCAGTACTTC. Translating it yields CASSEEAGYSSYEQYF.

V and J are TRBV28 and TRBJ2-1; possibly TRBD1 or TRBD2 for D (6 bases each). This CDR3 comprises 14 residues. The V gene's germline CDR1 is MDHEN and CDR2 SYDVKM. V gave up 2 bases and J gave up 7 bases, with 12 bases separating them. CDR3: CASSLDRGRNEQFF. The CDR3 DNA follows: TGTGCCAGCAGTTTAGACCGGGGGCGGAATGAGCAGTTCTTC. The complete variable domain, with remaining parts taken from reference TRBV28 and TRBJ2-1, reads DVKVTQSSRYLVKRTGEKVFLECVQDMDHENMFWYRQDPGLGLRLIYFSYDVKMKEKGDIPEGYSVSREKKERFSLILESASTNQTSMYLCASSLDRGRNEQFFGPGTRLTVL.

This clonotype has only a few counts. The genes are TRBV7-9 and TRBJ1-4; weak D call: TRBD1 (6 bases). CDR3 length: 13 amino acids. From germline, CDR1 is SEHNR and CDR2 FQNEAQ (reference sequence). Trimming stripped 7 bases from V and 5 bases from J, with 11 bases between. The CDR3 coding sequence is TGTGCCAGCAACCAAGGACAGAATGAAAAACTGTTTTTT. This translates into CASNQGQNEKLFF.

This clonotype was recorded many times. The junction shows a germline mismatch at one end, possibly a read error. This chain uses TRBV10-3 with TRBJ2-5, with D maybe TRBD1 (5 bases). CDR3 length equals 13 residues. The V gene's germline CDR1 is ENHRY and CDR2 SYGVKD. The CDR3 region is CAIADTPQESQYF. The DNA of the CDR3 is TGTGCCATCGCGGACACCCCTCAAGAGAGCCAGTACTTC.

This clonotype was counted only a few times. The chain joins TRBV7-9 to TRBJ2-3, with TRBD2 matching 9 bases. V lost 0 bases to trimming and J lost 4 bases; unmatched junction nucleotides: 11. In germline, CDR1 is SEHNR, CDR2 FQNEAQ (reference sequence). This CDR3 is 18 amino acids long. The CDR3 is CASSLAPWREGLPDTQYF. The CDR3 DNA reads TGTGCCAGCAGCTTAGCGCCGTGGCGGGAGGGCCTCCCAGATACGCAGTATTTT.

This clonotype was detected many times. The chain carries TRBV30 and TRBJ1-1; D might be TRBD1 (6 bases). The length of the CDR3 is 14 residues. CDR1 is GTSNPN and CDR2 is SVGIG in the germline V gene (reference sequence). V was cut by 0 bases and J by 3 bases, with 11 bases left in between. The CDR3 sequence is CAWSVGTGYTEAFF. The CDR3 coding sequence is TGTGCCTGGAGTGTAGGAACAGGGTACACTGAAGCTTTCTTT.

The chain is built from TRBV30 and TRBJ1-1; D is uncertain. CDR1 and CDR2 from the germline V gene are GTSNPN and SVGIG (reference sequence). This CDR3 has 11 residues. The V and J ends lost 3 bases and 5 bases respectively, with 7 bases between them. The CDR3 spells CAWSHVTEAFF. CDR3 DNA: TGTGCCTGGAGCCACGTGACTGAAGCTTTCTTT.

This clonotype has a handful of counts. V and J are TRBV30 and TRBJ2-7, with 10 bases matching TRBD1. The J segment lost 4 bases and the V segment lost 3 bases, leaving 9 bases of the junction unmatched. The germline V gene has CDR1 GTSNPN and CDR2 SVGIG (reference sequence). The CDR3 length is 15 residues. The CDR3 sequence: CAWSPPGTGAYEQYF. The CDR3 nucleotides read TGTGCCTGGAGCCCCCCAGGGACAGGGGCATACGAGCAGTACTTC.

This clonotype showed up just a few times. The J gene is TRBJ2-7, the V gene TRBV7-6; D gene ambiguous. The germline V gene has CDR1 SGHVS and CDR2 FNYEAQ. The V end was cut by 1 base, the J end by 0 bases, with 7 bases between. This CDR3 spans 14 amino acids. The CDR3 region has the DNA TGTGCCAGCAGCTTAGACCCCGACTCCTACGAGCAGTACTTC. This codes for CASSLDPDSYEQYF.

This clonotype was seen a few times. The V call is TRBV30, the J call TRBJ2-3; D remains ambiguous. The CDR3 extends over 12 amino acids. Trimming cost V 5 bases and J 6 bases, with 12 bases left between them. Germline lookup yields CDR1 GTSNPN and CDR2 SVGIG (reference sequence). CDR3 sequence: CAWSKITDTQYF. The CDR3 coding sequence is TGTGCCTGGTCAAAAATAACCGATACGCAGTATTTT. Together with reference TRBV30 and TRBJ2-3, the CDR3 gives the full variable domain: SQTIHQWPATLVQPVGSPLSLECTVEGTSNPNLYWYRQAAGRGLQLLFYSVGIGQISSEVPQNLSASRPQDRQFILSSKKLLLSDSGFYLCAWSKITDTQYFGPGTRLTVL.

The chain joins TRBV4-1 to TRBJ2-7, with 8 positions matching TRBD1. This CDR3 is 15 amino acids long. The V and J ends lost 0 bases and 2 bases, in that order; junction bases with no gene match: 3. Per germline, CDR1 MGHRA and CDR2 YSYEKL. The CDR3 bases are TGCGCCAGCAGCCAAGAGCAGGGGGCCCCCTACGAGCAGTACTTC. Protein product: CASSQEQGAPYEQYF.

V is TRBV7-6 and J is TRBJ2-1, with 10 bases matching TRBD2. The germline CDR1 and CDR2 sequences are SGHVS and FNYEAQ. This CDR3 spans 16 amino acids. V shed 5 bases, J shed 6 bases, and the junction held 10 bases outside the gene matches. CDR3 DNA: TGTGCCAGCAGCCCGCGGACTAGCGGAGTATTCAATGAGCAGTTCTTC. This codes for CASSPRTSGVFNEQFF.

This clonotype was picked up many times. The chain recombines TRBV4-1 with TRBJ1-1; D is unclear. Trimming took off 1 base at V and 1 base at J, with 22 bases between the two ends. The CDR3 is 19 amino acids. From germline, CDR1 is MGHRA and CDR2 YSYEKL. The CDR3 region has the DNA TGCGCCAGCAGCCAAGGAGGTTTACTCGGGTCTTCTAGGAACACTGAAGCTTTCTTT. Translating it yields CASSQGGLLGSSRNTEAFF.

This clonotype was seen repeatedly, ten times or more. The chain combines TRBV10-1 with TRBJ2-7; no clear D. Germline V gene lookup returns CDR1 WNHNN and CDR2 SYGVQD (reference sequence). This CDR3 region has 12 residues. The ends were cut back, 3 bases at V and 1 base at J, with 4 bases in the middle. The CDR3: CASSEQSYEQYF. The CDR3 region has the DNA TGCGCCAGCAGTGAACAATCCTACGAGCAGTACTTC.

This clonotype was seen repeatedly, ten times or more. The chain couples TRBV20-1 to TRBJ2-7, with D maybe TRBD2 (6 bases). Germline V lookup: CDR1 DFQATT, CDR2 SNEGSKA (reference sequence). This CDR3 is built from 13 residues. V shed 5 bases and J shed 6 bases, with 17 bases lying between them. The DNA for the CDR3 is TGCAGTGCTCACCCGGGACTGTCGGCCGAGCAGTACTTC. It translates to CSAHPGLSAEQYF.